This entry lists 25 T cell receptor beta chains sequenced from one sample in a study of shared clonotypes between healthy human individuals. Profiling relied on immunoSEQ multiplex PCR, and the TCRdb table lists in-frame clones only, not all of them. The data show about 820,000 clones, almost 95% seen once. In the naive CD8 group, cells lacked CD45RO and were positively selected for CCR7, so terminally differentiated effector memory CD45RA+ cells were left out. The sequencing input was naive CD8+ T cells sorted from blood. These receptor sequences come from a young man in good health.

With regard to this clone: Distinct nucleotide sequences in the sample also encode this CDR3. The chain joins TRBV25-1 to TRBJ2-7; D is perhaps TRBD1 (5 bases). Germline values: CDR1 MGHDK, CDR2 SYGVNS. The germline V and J ends were trimmed by 3 bases and 4 bases, with 7 bases remaining between them. There are 12 residues in the CDR3. The CDR3 bases are TGTGCCAGCAGTGAGGGGCCGTACGAGCAGTACTTC. It is translated as CASSEGPYEQYF.

The chain recombines TRBV5-4 with TRBJ2-1; D gene ambiguous. CDR1 is SGHNT, CDR2 YYREEE, per germline (reference sequence). The germline V and J ends were trimmed by 4 bases and 4 bases, with 9 bases remaining between them. The CDR3 spans 13 residues. The CDR3: CASSLSGYNEQFF. The CDR3, as DNA: TGTGCCAGCAGCCTGAGTGGGTACAATGAGCAGTTCTTC.

The gene calls are TRBV7-9 and TRBJ2-1; D gene ambiguous. From germline, CDR1 is SEHNR and CDR2 FQNEAQ (reference sequence). CDR3 size: 13 residues. V was clipped by 2 bases and J by 6 bases, with 8 bases between them. The CDR3 loop reads CASSLQEFNEQFF. CDR3 coding DNA: TGTGCCAGCAGCTTACAAGAGTTCAATGAGCAGTTCTTC.

The chain combines TRBV27 with TRBJ1-2, with D maybe TRBD1 (6 bases). Deletions cut 10 bases from V and 7 bases from J, with 28 bases between. Germline assignment: CDR1 MNHEY and CDR2 SMNVEV (reference sequence). CDR3 length equals 16 residues. In DNA form, the CDR3 reads TGTGCCACCGGACCCTATCACAGGGACAACCCTCTTGGCTACACCTTC. Translation gives CATGPYHRDNPLGYTF.

The chain links TRBV28 to TRBJ1-5; 7 bases agree with TRBD1. V lost 2 bases, J lost 2 bases, and 6 bases stayed unmatched. Germline CDR1 and CDR2: MDHEN and SYDVKM. This CDR3 contains 16 residues. CDR3 protein: CASSLRRQGGNQPQHF. In DNA form, the CDR3 reads TGTGCCAGCAGTTTACGGCGACAGGGAGGCAATCAGCCCCAGCATTTT.

The J gene is TRBJ1-5, the V gene TRBV4-3; no clear D gene. The germline V gene encodes CDR1 LGHNA and CDR2 YSLEER. This CDR3 contains 15 residues. V lost 0 bases and J lost 1, with 7 bases in between. CDR3 nucleotide sequence: TGCGCCAGCAGCCAAGATTCCAGGAGCAATCAGCCCCAGCATTTT. Translated, it gives CASSQDSRSNQPQHF.

V gene TRBV15 combines with J gene TRBJ2-3; TRBD1 aligns across 9 bases. V shed 3 bases and J 5 bases; nucleotides not matched to a gene: 15. The length of the CDR3 is 18 residues. Germline-derived CDR1 and CDR2 are LNHNV and YYDKDF (reference sequence). The CDR3 nucleotides are TGTGCCACCAGCAGGCCCTTTGGAGGGACAGGGCCCCTAGATACGCAGTATTTT. Its translation is CATSRPFGGTGPLDTQYF.

J is TRBJ2-7 and V is TRBV2; 9 nucleotides line up with TRBD1. Germline lookup yields CDR1 SNHLY and CDR2 FYNNEI. V dropped 3 bases and J dropped 9; count of bases not matched to a gene: 15. The length of the CDR3 is 16 residues. Here the CDR3 reads CASSDSRTGAGSGQYF. CDR3 coding DNA: TGTGCCAGCAGTGATTCGCGGACAGGGGCCGGATCCGGGCAGTACTTC.

The CDR3 is CASSGQGQGFGEQYF. The CDR3 nucleotides read TGTGCCAGCAGCGGCCAAGGACAGGGCTTCGGCGAGCAGTACTTC. V usage is TRBV7-9 and J usage is TRBJ2-7; 8 nucleotides match TRBD1. V shed 5 bases, J shed 6 bases, and the junction held 12 bases outside the gene matches. Germline-derived CDR1 and CDR2 are SEHNR and FQNEAQ (reference sequence). This CDR3 contains 15 residues.

This chain joins TRBV19 and TRBJ2-7; D gene ambiguous. With 5 bases removed from V and 0 bases from J, the gap between germline ends came to 11 bases. The CDR3 is made up of 14 amino acids. Germline-derived CDR1 and CDR2 are LNHDA and SQIVND (reference sequence). The CDR3 region is CASSPAFSSYEQYF. CDR3 bases: TGTGCCAGTAGTCCAGCCTTTAGCTCCTACGAGCAGTACTTC.

This clone is a singleton in its sample. V gene TRBV28 combines with J gene TRBJ2-7; 7 bases line up with TRBD1. J was trimmed by 9 bases and V by 0 bases; bases with no gene match: 8. The germline CDR1 and CDR2 sequences are MDHEN and SYDVKM. The length of the CDR3 is 14 residues. CDR3 in amino acids: CASSLWLGQEAQYF. In DNA, the CDR3 is TGTGCCAGCAGTTTATGGCTCGGACAGGAGGCGCAGTACTTC.

This chain joins TRBV28 and TRBJ2-7; a possible D gene is TRBD1 (5 bases). The CDR3 runs to 13 residues. V was trimmed by 2 bases and J by 5 bases, leaving 10 bases between them. Germline V gene sequence: CDR1 MDHEN, CDR2 SYDVKM. CDR3 sequence: CASSLIRQNEQYF. The DNA for the CDR3 is TGTGCCAGCAGTTTAATTAGACAGAACGAGCAGTACTTC.

V is TRBV4-2 and J is TRBJ2-1; D is unresolved. The CDR3 runs 15 residues. V was trimmed by 1 base and J by 2 bases, leaving 9 bases between them. From germline, CDR1 is LGHNA and CDR2 YNFKEQ. The DNA of the CDR3 is TGTGCCAGCAGCCAAGCCTTCCCCACCTACAATGAGCAGTTCTTC. It specifies CASSQAFPTYNEQFF.

The V call is TRBV28, the J call TRBJ2-5, with a tentative D call TRBD1 (5 bases). The CDR3 sequence is 15 residues long. V lost 5 bases and J lost 2, with 15 bases in between. CDR1 and CDR2 (germline): MDHEN, SYDVKM. The CDR3 is CASSPLIGEQETQYF. The CDR3 coding sequence is TGTGCCAGCAGTCCCTTGATAGGGGAACAAGAGACCCAGTACTTC.

As regards this clone: The sample carries other DNA sequences with the same CDR3. The chain uses TRBV5-5 and TRBJ1-1; D remains ambiguous. CDR3 length equals 13 residues. V was trimmed by 0 bases and J by 0 bases, leaving 3 bases between them. The V gene's germline CDR1 is SGHKS and CDR2 YYEKEE (reference sequence). CDR3 DNA: TGTGCCAGCAGCTTGGGAATGAACACTGAAGCTTTCTTT. Protein product: CASSLGMNTEAFF.

V and J are TRBV2 and TRBJ1-1; D is ambiguous. The V and J ends lost 4 bases and 12 bases respectively, with 9 bases between them. Germline V CDR1 and CDR2: SNHLY, FYNNEI. CDR3 length: 10 amino acids. The CDR3 coding sequence is TGTGCCAGCAGTGGACGGAGAACTTTCTTT. The encoded protein is CASSGRRTFF.

The CDR3 protein is CASSATLGGNYGYTF. CDR3 DNA: TGTGCCAGCAGCGCCACCCTCGGGGGGAACTATGGCTACACCTTC. This rearrangement joins TRBV7-9 to TRBJ1-2; a possible D gene is TRBD1 (5 bases). The CDR3 has 15 residues. Trimming removed 5 bases at V and 2 bases at J, with 15 bases between. Germline V gene data show CDR1 as SEHNR and CDR2 as FQNEAQ (reference sequence). Supplemented by reference TRBV7-9 and TRBJ1-2, the full variable domain reads DTGVSQNPRHKITKRGQNVTFRCDPISEHNRLYWYRQTLGQGPEFLTYFQNEAQLEKSRLLSDRFSAERPKGSFSTLEIQRTEQGDSAMYLCASSATLGGNYGYTFGSGTRLTVV.

The chain recombines TRBV29-1 with TRBJ2-1; TRBD2 is a possible D gene (6 bases). The CDR3 spans 14 residues. Per the germline V gene, CDR1 is SQVTM and CDR2 is ANQGSEA. The CDR3 loop is CRGLTGSGHNEQFF. The DNA for the CDR3 is TGCAGGGGACTCACGGGTTCGGGTCACAATGAGCAGTTCTTC.

This chain uses TRBV5-1 with TRBJ2-5; D is unresolved. Between the trimmed V and J ends, which lost 1 base and 2 bases, there was a span of 15 bases. The CDR3 has 16 residues. Germline-derived CDR1 and CDR2 are SGHRS and YFSETQ. This CDR3 reads CASSLTVPQEQETQYF. CDR3 bases: TGCGCCAGCAGCTTGACAGTTCCCCAAGAACAAGAGACCCAGTACTTC.

CDR3 nucleotides: TGTGCCACCAGCAGAGTTCCAGGGTCTCGGGGCTACACCTTC. Encoded protein: CATSRVPGSRGYTF. This chain connects TRBV15 to TRBJ1-2; a possible D gene is TRBD1 (5 bases). The V gene lost 1 base and the J gene lost 8 bases, with 14 bases spanning the gap. This CDR3 has 14 amino acids. The V gene's germline CDR1 is LNHNV and CDR2 YYDKDF (reference sequence).

This clone was counted many times. The V gene is TRBV19, the J gene TRBJ1-2, with 9 bases that match TRBD1. Germline values: CDR1 LNHDA, CDR2 SQIVND (reference sequence). The CDR3 loop spans 15 amino acids. After removal of 6 bases from V and 5 bases from J, the junction contained 10 bases not matched to a gene. CDR3 sequence reads: CASSIPGQGRYGYTF. The DNA of the CDR3 is TGTGCCAGTAGCATCCCGGGACAGGGAAGGTATGGCTACACCTTC.

V and J are TRBV28 and TRBJ2-1; tentatively, D is TRBD2 (5 bases). This CDR3 region has 15 residues. Germline values: CDR1 MDHEN, CDR2 SYDVKM. Trimming removed 5 bases from V and 7 bases from J, with 18 bases in between. The chain's CDR3 is CASSPRTGLGNEQFF. In DNA, the CDR3 is TGTGCCAGCAGTCCCCGTACGGGATTGGGGAATGAGCAGTTCTTC.

V gene TRBV5-1 combines with J gene TRBJ2-1; no firm D call. Germline CDR1 and CDR2: SGHRS and YFSETQ. The CDR3 loop spans 11 amino acids. Trimming removed 0 bases at V and 14 bases at J, with 9 bases between. The CDR3 bases are TGCGCCAGCAGCTTGGGTCAGACCGAGTTCTTC. Translated: CASSLGQTEFF.

The chain couples TRBV5-4 to TRBJ1-1; D not resolved. The CDR3 extends over 15 amino acids. Trimming removed 1 base at V and 1 base at J, with 11 bases between. Germline V lookup: CDR1 SGHNT, CDR2 YYREEE (reference sequence). The CDR3 spells CASSLRSRPNTEAFF. In DNA, the CDR3 is TGTGCCAGCAGCTTGCGGAGCAGACCGAACACTGAAGCTTTCTTT.

This clone was picked up one time. The V call is TRBV15, the J call TRBJ2-7; D tentatively reads TRBD1 or TRBD2 (5 bases each). Germline loops: CDR1 LNHNV, CDR2 YYDKDF (reference sequence). V lost 9 bases to trimming and J lost 5 bases, with 26 bases between them. The CDR3 has 16 residues. The CDR3 protein is CATTPAEGRVGDEQYF. Here the CDR3 DNA reads TGTGCCACAACCCCGGCTGAGGGCAGGGTGGGCGACGAGCAGTACTTC.